This TCR beta chain was found in a study of blood T cell repertoires in COVID-19 (TCRdb year 2020). General notes on the study: Samples covering the acute and convalescent phases of COVID-19 were provided by collaborators in the United States, Italy and Spain. The sample metadata nearly always contained a de-identified subject ID, COVID-19 status, age in years and sex. Samples were obtained from the ongoing ImmuneRACE study (first 160 participants) and from about 1,300 subjects provided by 6 global collaborators. Where available, HLA class I and class II types were taken from metadata supplied by the sample provider and were not determined by assay-based typing. Deeply sampled blood TCRbeta repertoires from subjects exposed to, actively infected with, or recovered from COVID-19 were included in the dataset. The prospective study material was composed of cDNA or gDNA derived from T cells, B-cell-depleted T cells, or PBMCs. A freely available public database, intended as a resource for researchers studying the immune response to SARS-CoV-2, is where the repertoires were released. Study-wide findings and limitations: Clinical and demographic metadata were provided uncurated, with the amount varying by source and participant.

TCRbeta CDR3 regions were amplified from genomic DNA by means of the immunoSEQ Assay, a bias-controlled multiplex PCR. On the study's bioinformatics: The number of nucleated cells in each sample was estimated from the amplification of reference gene primers within the assay. To quantify the absolute abundance of each unique TCRbeta CDR3 rearrangement, sequence reads were collapsed and filtered. Productive Simpson clonality was computed per sample as the square root of Simpson's diversity index over productive rearrangements. In its TCRdb copy, this immuneACCESS table keeps in-frame sequences only and misses some clones. Where compared with another copy, unresolved V genes explain less than half of these, and the others have no known cause. V and J calls and clone size come straight from that table; D and trimming were deduced from the DNA. This sample holds under 200,000 clones; approximately 85% were observed only once. The leading ten clones occupy about 1.2% of the sample.

Reading from cysteine to phenylalanine, the CDR3 counts 14 amino acids. Only the CDR3 DNA stays, 42 bases, in frame from base 1. Germline trimming amounts to 8 bases on V and 5 bases on J, with 11 as the count of junction bases outside the gene matches. The germline V gene (reference sequence) yields MNHNY for CDR1 and SVGAGI for CDR2. Samples from volunteer blood donors who had recovered from COVID-19 were contributed by a second Seattle source. Collaborating institutions collected whole blood in K2EDTA tubes following their own protocols. For TCRbeta analysis, collaborators shipped samples in one of three forms: frozen whole blood, isolated PBMCs, or DNA extracted from either of those sample types. As regards this clone: Which antigen it targets is not known. Base qualities are not recorded, but no much larger clone differs from it by a single base.

Specimen: peripheral blood. The V gene is TRBV6-6 and the J gene is TRBJ1-2; 7 central nucleotides agree with TRBD1. This clonotype was sampled from a man in his fifties or sixties who had recovered from COVID-19. The CDR3 region: CASSGDSYSYGYTF. At the DNA level, the sequence is TGTGCCAGCTCGGGGGACAGCTATTCATATGGCTACACCTTC.